This TCR beta chain appears in the sequencing data of a study of blood T cell repertoires in COVID-19. Study context: Material from acute and convalescent COVID-19 was sourced from the United States, Italy and Spain. Nucleic acid was either cDNA or gDNA, and it came from T cells, B-cell-depleted T cells, or PBMCs.

In the source study's methods: Amplification of reference gene primers provided the estimated nucleated cell counts. The repertoire was sequenced with immunoSEQ multiplex PCR; TCRdb's copy has only in-frame clones and lacks some. That table gives V, J and clone size, and the DNA gave D and trimming. The sample shows around 42,000 clones, around 89% of them seen only once. The germline V gene encodes CDR1 LNHNV and CDR2 YYDKDF (reference sequence). Trimming cost V 4 bases and J 2 bases, with 12 bases left between them. This CDR3 is built from 14 residues. Material for sequencing was peripheral blood. The receptor's source is a human donor in a cohort sampled during active COVID-19. The chain recombines TRBV15 with TRBJ2-7; D may be TRBD1 (7 bases). The CDR3 region has the DNA TGTGCCACCAGCATTTCAGGGGGGCCCTACGAGCAGTACTTC. As protein: CATSISGGPYEQYF.